The source of this T cell receptor beta chain is a study of blood T cells in healthy people across ages. Many counts were recorded for this clonotype. The authors ran a second PCR of roughly 6 to 12 cycles using a sample-barcoded 5' primer and a J-beta primer mix. Each cDNA molecule was tagged by a template-switch adaptor that had 12 random nucleotides. All samples gave at least 2.5 million CDR3-containing paired-end reads. TCRdb re-called the 5' RACE reads through MiXCR, storing one row per CDR3 protein. Among 650,000 to 1,000,000 distinct CDR3 sequences listed, 30% to 45% were seen once. V lost 2 bases to trimming and J lost 0 bases, with 8 bases between them. Germline CDR1 DFQATT, CDR2 SNEGSKA (reference sequence). The length of the CDR3 is 13 residues.

This rearrangement joins TRBV20-1 to TRBJ2-7; D gene unclear. Sequencing was carried out using blood. The TCR originated in a man aged 18 to 30 in good health. CDR3 sequence reads: CSARTGDSYEQYF. The CDR3 region has the DNA TGCAGTGCTAGAACTGGGGACTCCTACGAGCAGTACTTC.